Below are 23 T cell receptor gamma chains sequenced from a single sample in a study of Vδ1+ human thymocytes. General study results and limits: Thymic TRG and TRD repertoires appeared highly polyclonal, with Gaussian CDR3 length distributions.

Extracted RNA was reverse transcribed into cDNA. Multiplex PCR used pooled V-gene forward primers and a constant-region reverse primer to amplify CDR3s. With CATT, TCRdb re-called clones from the multiplex PCR reads. The sample carries under 25,000 gamma-chain clones, roughly 15% recorded once. No antigens are known for them. Sequencing input: Vdelta1+ gamma-delta thymocytes from the thymus. The subset: FACS-sorted CD3+ TCRalphabeta- TCRVdelta1+ TCRVdelta2- thymocytes. These receptors were taken from a child less than two years old who had congenital heart surgery.

The rearrangement joins TRGV4 to TRGJ1 or TRGJ2. The CDR3 totals 10 residues. In germline, CDR1 is EGSTGY, CDR2 YDSYTSSV. V lost 5 bases to trimming and J lost 12 bases; unmatched junction nucleotides: 7. For the CDR3, the DNA is TGTGCCACCTGGGGGGGGAGGAAACTCTTT. Amino acid sequence: CATWGGRKLF.

V is TRGV4 and J is TRGJ1 or TRGJ2. Looked up from germline, CDR1 is EGSTGY and CDR2 is YDSYTSSV. The V gene end was trimmed by 0 bases and the J gene end by 3 bases; junction bases not matched to a gene: 8. The length of the CDR3 is 15 residues. The CDR3 loop is CATWDGQPFYYKKLF. The CDR3 DNA follows: TGTGCCACCTGGGATGGGCAACCATTTTATTATAAGAAACTCTTT.

This clone was counted a few times. Within the sample, other DNA sequences also encode this same CDR3. V is TRGV5 and J is TRGJ1 or TRGJ2. Losses at the gene ends were 0 bases for V and 3 bases for J; bases not matched to a gene: 5. This CDR3 has 14 residues. Germline V CDR1 and CDR2: VINAFY, YDVSNSKD. The CDR3 reads CATWDRRSYYKKLF. The CDR3 DNA follows: TGTGCCACCTGGGACAGGCGATCTTATTATAAGAAACTCTTT.

This clone was seen only a few times. V gene TRGV9 combines with J gene TRGJ1 or TRGJ2. After removal of 0 bases from V and 12 bases from J, the junction contained 20 bases not matched to a gene. The germline gives CDR1 GITISATS, CDR2 ISYDGTV (reference sequence). CDR3 length equals 16 residues. DNA for the CDR3: TGTGCCTTGTGGGAGGTGCTTAATCGCTTTCCCCCGGGGAAACTCTTT. It encodes CALWEVLNRFPPGKLF.

In its sample, this clone was seen a few times. The germline gene is not matched at one end of the junction; a read error may be the cause. The rearrangement uses TRGV4 and TRGJ1 or TRGJ2. The CDR3 is made up of 16 amino acids. CDR1 and CDR2 from the germline V gene are EGSTGY and YDSYTSSV. The CDR3 DNA reads as TGTGCCACCTGGAATGGGAATTGGTACAATTATTATAAGAAACTCTTT. This translates into CATWNGNWYNYYKKLF.

This clone appeared a few times. Other DNA sequences from this sample encode an identical CDR3 as well. This chain joins TRGV9 and TRGJ1 or TRGJ2. CDR1 GITISATS and CDR2 ISYDGTV come from the germline V gene (reference sequence). There are 14 residues in the CDR3. V was clipped by 3 bases and J by 0 bases; unmatched bases: 5. This CDR3 reads CALWEPMNYYKKLF. Here the CDR3 DNA reads TGTGCCTTGTGGGAGCCGATGAATTATTATAAGAAACTCTTT.

The rearrangement uses TRGV4 and TRGJ1 or TRGJ2. Germline trimming cut 4 bases from V and 8 bases from J; bases unmatched to any gene: 2. The germline V gene encodes CDR1 EGSTGY and CDR2 YDSYTSSV. There are 10 residues in the CDR3. CDR3 DNA sequence: TGTGCCACCTGGGAAGATAAGAAACTCTTT. Translated, it gives CATWEDKKLF.

This clone showed up just a few times. J is TRGJ1 or TRGJ2 and V is TRGV4. The CDR3 runs to 13 residues. V lost 6 bases, J lost 7 bases, and 12 bases stayed unmatched. Germline lookup yields CDR1 EGSTGY and CDR2 YDSYTSSV. The CDR3 nucleotides read TGTGCCACCTGGAATCTAGGGCGGTATAAGAAACTCTTT. Protein sequence: CATWNLGRYKKLF.

In its sample, this clone was seen once. The rearrangement joins TRGV4 to TRGJP1. The CDR3 is 15 amino acids. CDR1 and CDR2 from the germline V gene are EGSTGY and YDSYTSSV. The trim removed 6 bases at V and 3 bases at J, leaving 10 bases unmatched. The CDR3 sequence is CATWHRAATGWFKIF. The CDR3 DNA sequence: TGTGCCACCTGGCACCGGGCGGCCACTGGTTGGTTCAAGATATTT.

This chain uses TRGV9 with TRGJ1 or TRGJ2. Germline-derived CDR1 and CDR2 are GITISATS and ISYDGTV (reference sequence). The CDR3 has 15 amino acids. V was pared by 3 bases and J by 0 bases, with 8 bases of the junction left unmatched. CDR3 amino acids: CALWEIRKNYYKKLF. CDR3 DNA sequence: TGTGCCTTGTGGGAGATTCGTAAGAATTATTATAAGAAACTCTTT.

The rearrangement uses TRGV4 and TRGJ1 or TRGJ2. Germline CDR1 is EGSTGY and CDR2 is YDSYTSSV. The J segment lost 4 bases and the V segment lost 4 bases, leaving 4 bases of the junction unmatched. The CDR3 is 12 residues long. Here the CDR3 reads CATWEQYYKKLF. Here the CDR3 DNA reads TGTGCCACCTGGGAGCAGTATTATAAGAAACTCTTT.

For this clone: An end of the junction differs from the germline gene, which may be a read error. V gene TRGV9 combines with J gene TRGJ1 or TRGJ2. CDR1 and CDR2 from the germline V gene are GITISATS and ISYDGTV (reference sequence). The CDR3 length is 15 residues. CDR3 coding DNA: TGTGCCTTGTGGGAGGCCGAAGGGAAATGTTATAAGAATCTCTTT. It is translated as CALWEAEGKCYKNLF.

The chain couples TRGV9 to TRGJP1. This CDR3 contains 15 residues. The germline gives CDR1 GITISATS, CDR2 ISYDGTV (reference sequence). The V and J ends lost 0 bases and 12 bases, in that order; junction bases with no gene match: 13. CDR3 bases: TGTGCCTTGTGGGAGGTGCAAAATCAGGGTCGGTTCAAGATATTT. This gives the protein CALWEVQNQGRFKIF.

The V call is TRGV3, the J call TRGJ1 or TRGJ2. This CDR3 has 15 amino acids. Germline V gene data show CDR1 as VTNTFY and CDR2 as YDVSTARD (reference sequence). The V gene end was trimmed by 4 bases and the J gene end by 3 bases; junction bases not matched to a gene: 12. DNA for the CDR3: TGTGCCACCTGGGATAGCCCACGACCTTATTATAAGAAACTCTTT. This translates into CATWDSPRPYYKKLF.

This clone was seen a single time. The chain carries TRGV3 and TRGJP2. Germline V gene lookup returns CDR1 VTNTFY and CDR2 YDVSTARD (reference sequence). Trimming took 1 base from V and 0 from J; bases not matched to a gene: 14. The CDR3 length is 19 residues. This CDR3 is CATWDRAHRGHSSDWIKTF. For the CDR3, the DNA is TGTGCCACCTGGGACAGAGCCCACCGTGGGCATAGTAGTGATTGGATCAAGACGTTT.

The table lists this clone with a few counts. The rearrangement uses TRGV2 and TRGJ1 or TRGJ2. This CDR3 is built from 11 residues. V gave up 3 bases and J gave up 11 bases; unmatched junction bases: 7. The germline gives CDR1 EGSNGY, CDR2 YDSYNSKV. CDR3 region: CATWDLPQKLF. CDR3 nucleotide sequence: TGTGCCACCTGGGACCTCCCCCAGAAACTCTTT.

The chain links TRGV2 to TRGJ1 or TRGJ2. Germline CDR1 and CDR2: EGSNGY and YDSYNSKV. V dropped 10 bases and J dropped 9; count of bases not matched to a gene: 6. The CDR3 totals 9 residues. DNA for the CDR3: TGTGCCACACCGGGTAAGAAACTCTTT. Translation gives CATPGKKLF.

The J gene is TRGJ1 or TRGJ2, the V gene TRGV3. This CDR3 contains 11 residues. Germline CDR1 VTNTFY, CDR2 YDVSTARD (reference sequence). J gave up 14 bases and V 0 bases, and 7 bases lay outside the gene matches. For the CDR3, the DNA is TGTGCCACCTGGGACAGGGGCGGAGAACTCTTT. Translating gives CATWDRGGELF.

As regards this clone: Other nucleotide sequences from this sample produce the same CDR3. The chain is built from TRGV9 and TRGJ1 or TRGJ2. J was trimmed by 7 bases and V by 1 base; bases with no gene match: 4. CDR3 length: 12 residues. Germline CDR1 reads GITISATS; CDR2 reads ISYDGTV (reference sequence). CDR3 sequence: CALWEVPYKKLF. The CDR3 nucleotides read TGTGCCTTGTGGGAGGTCCCGTATAAGAAACTCTTT.

A word on this clone: Other DNA sequences of this sample code for an identical CDR3. The chain is built from TRGV3 and TRGJ1 or TRGJ2. There are 15 residues in the CDR3. The V segment lost 0 bases and the J segment 3 bases; nucleotides outside the gene matches: 8. Germline lookup yields CDR1 VTNTFY and CDR2 YDVSTARD (reference sequence). The CDR3 loop reads CATWDRRGLYYKKLF. CDR3 in DNA: TGTGCCACCTGGGACAGGCGCGGGCTTTATTATAAGAAACTCTTT.

In regard to this clone: Possible read error: a much larger clone is one base away. The rearrangement links TRGV8 to TRGJ1 or TRGJ2. CDR3 length: 13 residues. V gave up 3 bases and J gave up 2 bases; unmatched junction bases: 4. Germline values: CDR1 VENAVY, CDR2 YDSYNSRV. CDR3 nucleotide sequence: TGTGCCACCTGGGATTTGGATTATTATAAGAAACTCTTT. This sequence encodes CATWDLDYYKKLF.

The rearrangement links TRGV9 to TRGJ1 or TRGJ2. The CDR3 has 13 amino acids. The V and J ends lost 3 bases and 3 bases, in that order; junction bases with no gene match: 5. Germline-derived CDR1 and CDR2 are GITISATS and ISYDGTV (reference sequence). The CDR3 DNA reads TGTGCCTTGTGGGAGAGAATTTATTATAAGAAACTCTTT. It is translated as CALWERIYYKKLF.

The chain has TRGV9 and TRGJ1 or TRGJ2. V was clipped by 2 bases and J by 3 bases; unmatched bases: 7. This CDR3 contains 14 residues. Germline V gene sequence: CDR1 GITISATS, CDR2 ISYDGTV (reference sequence). The CDR3, as DNA: TGTGCCTTGTGGGAGGCGCAAATTTATTATAAGAAACTCTTT. Protein product: CALWEAQIYYKKLF.